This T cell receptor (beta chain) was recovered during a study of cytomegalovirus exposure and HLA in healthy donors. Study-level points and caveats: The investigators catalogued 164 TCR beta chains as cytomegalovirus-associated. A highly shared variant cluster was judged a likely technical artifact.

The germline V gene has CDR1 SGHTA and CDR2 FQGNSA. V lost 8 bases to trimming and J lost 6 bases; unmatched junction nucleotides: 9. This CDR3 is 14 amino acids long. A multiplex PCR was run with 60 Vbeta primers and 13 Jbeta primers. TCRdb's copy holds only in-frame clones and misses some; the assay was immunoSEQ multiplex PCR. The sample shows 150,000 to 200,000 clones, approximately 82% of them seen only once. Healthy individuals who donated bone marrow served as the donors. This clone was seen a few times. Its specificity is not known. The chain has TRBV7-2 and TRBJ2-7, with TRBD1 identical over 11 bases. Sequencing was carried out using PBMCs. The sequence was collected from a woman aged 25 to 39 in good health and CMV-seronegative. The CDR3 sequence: CASAKGTGGTEQYF. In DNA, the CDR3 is TGTGCCAGCGCGAAGGGGACAGGGGGAACCGAGCAGTACTTC.